Following are 11 T cell receptor beta chains from one sample sequenced in a study of tumor and adjacent non-tumor tissue in lung cancer. The template was RNA from unsorted bulk tissue. The library came from three nested PCR rounds adapted from ARM-PCR protocols. TCRdb re-analysed the multiplex PCR reads in MiXCR, keeping a single row per CDR3 protein. This table holds 75,000 to 95,000 distinct CDR3 sequences, around 70% found once. Material for sequencing was lung tumor tissue. These receptors were obtained from a woman in her thirties or forties with non-small cell lung cancer.

Turning to this clonotype: The junction departs from germline at one end; a sequencing error may be responsible. V gene TRBV11-2 combines with J gene TRBJ2-5; TRBD2 might be the D (6 bases). The germline CDR1 and CDR2 sequences are SGHAT and FQNNGV. This CDR3 region has 15 residues. The CDR3, as DNA: TGTGCCAGCATCTTGGACCTAGCGAGTGGGGGGACCCAATACTTC. It yields the protein CASILDLASGGTQYF.

As regards this clonotype: The CDR3 end shows no conserved phenylalanine or tryptophan, and so a read error is likely. This chain uses TRBV6-5 with TRBJ2-2; 10 bases match TRBD2. Germline CDR1 and CDR2: MNHEY and SVGAGI. The CDR3 length is 18 residues. Here the CDR3 DNA reads TGTGTCAGCAGTTACTCGAAGCTAGCGGGGGTTACCACCGGGGAGCTGTTTTAT. Translated, it gives CVSSYSKLAGVTTGELFY.

V usage is TRBV11-2 and J usage is TRBJ2-1; 8 nucleotides match TRBD1. This CDR3 spans 13 amino acids. With 11 bases clipped from V and 9 bases from J, the junction kept 12 bases outside the gene matches. Germline CDR1 reads SGHAT; CDR2 reads FQNNGV. CDR3 in amino acids: CAVSTTGVIEQFF. CDR3 in DNA: TGTGCCGTCAGCACGACAGGGGTTATTGAGCAGTTCTTC.

With respect to this clonotype: One base away lies a much larger clone, so this may be a sequencing read error. The chain combines TRBV11-3 with TRBJ2-1; 12 bases agree with TRBD2. Germline V gene lookup returns CDR1 SGHNT and CDR2 YENEEA. CDR3 size: 17 residues. The CDR3 region is CASSLELTSGSHNVQFF. CDR3 bases: TGTGCCAGCAGCTTAGAGTTGACTAGCGGGAGCCACAATGTGCAGTTCTTC.

A note on this clonotype: A read error is possible here, since a much larger clone lies one base away. The CDR3 region has the DNA TGTGCCAGCAGCTTAGAGTCGGGGGCCGGTCGGTCACTCCTCCACTTT. Translated: CASSLESGAGRSLLHF. This chain joins TRBV7-8 and TRBJ1-6; possible D gene TRBD1, 6 bases. The germline gives CDR1 SGHVS, CDR2 FQNEAQ. The CDR3 totals 16 residues. The whole variable domain, filled in from reference TRBV7-8 and TRBJ1-6, reads GAGVSQSPRYKVAKRGQDVALRCDPISGHVSLFWYQQALGQGPEFLTYFQNEAQLDKSGLPSDRFFAERPEGSVSTLKIQRTQQEDSAVYLCASSLESGAGRSLLHFGNGTRLTVT.

This clonotype was counted a single time. Likely a read error: the CDR3 ends without its conserved phenylalanine or tryptophan. CDR3 in amino acids: CTSNFNYRAYEQYL. CDR3 bases: TGTACCAGCAACTTTAACTACAGGGCGTACGAGCAGTACTTA. This chain links TRBV5-5 with TRBJ2-7, with D possibly TRBD1 on 6 matching bases. Germline V CDR1 and CDR2: SGHKS, YYEKEE (reference sequence). This CDR3 comprises 14 residues.

Remarks on this clonotype: At one end, the junction sequence differs from germline, possibly due to a read error. V and J are TRBV29-1 and TRBJ2-5; D possibly corresponds to TRBD2 (6 bases). The germline V gene has CDR1 SQVTM and CDR2 ANQGSEA. The CDR3 is 13 amino acids. The CDR3: CIAEGKNQETPYF. In nucleotides, the CDR3 is TGCATCGCGGAGGGGAAAAACCAAGAGACCCCGTACTTC.

In this sample, this clonotype turned up a few times. The junction shows a germline mismatch at one end, possibly a read error. The CDR3 DNA sequence: TGTGTCAGCAGTTACTCTCCCCCAGACACGCAGTATTTT. It yields the protein CVSSYSPPDTQYF. The chain combines TRBV6-6 with TRBJ2-3; D unclear. The CDR3 is made up of 13 amino acids. Germline values: CDR1 MNHNY, CDR2 SVGAGI (reference sequence).

This clonotype has just one count. This chain links TRBV20-1 with TRBJ2-7; 8 bases match TRBD2. CDR1 and CDR2 from the germline V gene are DFQATT and SNEGSKA (reference sequence). The CDR3 consists of 14 residues. The V segment lost 3 bases and the J segment 4 bases; nucleotides outside the gene matches: 8. The CDR3 region has the DNA TGCAGTGCTAGTGTCGGGGGGGGGGGTTACGAGCAGTACTTC. Translation gives CSASVGGGGYEQYF.

By its share, this clonotype is medium-sized. V is TRBV11-2 and J is TRBJ2-1; a possible D gene is TRBD2 (6 bases). From germline, CDR1 is SGHAT and CDR2 FQNNGV. This CDR3 comprises 14 residues. V was cut by 0 bases and J by 4 bases, with 7 bases left in between. CDR3 sequence reads: CASSLEGGYNEQFF. The CDR3 DNA follows: TGTGCCAGCAGCTTAGAGGGGGGATACAATGAGCAGTTCTTC. Full variable domain (outside the CDR3, taken from reference TRBV11-2 and TRBJ2-1): EAGVAQSPRYKIIEKRQSVAFWCNPISGHATLYWYQQILGQGPKLLIQFQNNGVVDDSQLPKDRFSAERLKGVDSTLKIQPAKLEDSAVYLCASSLEGGYNEQFFGPGTRLTVL.

The chain has TRBV7-8 and TRBJ2-5; tentative D call: TRBD2 (5 bases). This CDR3 comprises 15 residues. Germline CDR1 is SGHVS and CDR2 is FQNEAQ. With 5 bases removed from V and 4 bases from J, the gap between germline ends came to 17 bases. In nucleotides, the CDR3 is TGTGCCAGCAGCCCCCGACCGGGGAATCTAGAGACCCAGTACTTC. It yields the protein CASSPRPGNLETQYF.